The clone carrying this TCR beta chain occurred once. The CDR3 is made up of 18 amino acids. The record originates from a study of technical replicates of blood from a few donors. The repertoire was sequenced with immunoSEQ multiplex PCR; TCRdb's copy has only in-frame clones and lacks some. The sample lists 80,000 to 100,000 clones; around 92% were seen once. This TCR derives from a human donor in good health. Sequencing was carried out using T cells isolated from PBMCs. The genes are TRBV21-1 and TRBJ2-3; TRBD2 is the table's D call, not checked against the DNA. TRBV21-1 is given as a pseudogene. Here the CDR3 reads CASNPEETSGRGADTQYF. The CDR3 DNA reads as TGTGCCAGCAACCCCGAGGAGACTAGCGGGAGAGGGGCAGATACGCAGTATTTT.